The next 22 T cell receptor beta chains were all read from a single sample in a study of T cell responses to AZD1222 COVID-19 vaccine. Sequencing used immunoSEQ multiplex PCR; TCRdb keeps in-frame clones, though not all of them. The sample shows approximately 140,000 clones, more than 75% of them seen only once. Specimen: peripheral blood, collected on day 0 of AZD1222 vaccination. The source is an adult in good health.

The chain couples TRBV5-1 to TRBJ1-1, with 7 bases matching TRBD1. The CDR3 has 14 residues. V was pared by 1 base and J by 1 base, with 1 base of the junction left unmatched. Germline assignment: CDR1 SGHRS and CDR2 YFSETQ. The CDR3 DNA is TGCGCCAGCAGCTTGAGACAGGGGAACACTGAAGCTTTCTTT. This gives the protein CASSLRQGNTEAFF.

The chain recombines TRBV7-2 with TRBJ1-1; D may be TRBD1 (5 bases). Looked up from germline, CDR1 is SGHTA and CDR2 is FQGNSA. The CDR3 runs 15 residues. V was clipped by 5 bases and J by 1 base, with 14 bases between them. CDR3 loop: CASSPLVGGNTEAFF. As DNA, the CDR3 is TGTGCCAGCAGCCCTCTCGTCGGGGGGAACACTGAAGCTTTCTTT.

The rearrangement links TRBV4-3 to TRBJ2-2; D gene ambiguous. With 2 bases removed from V and 0 bases from J, the gap between germline ends came to 19 bases. The CDR3 consists of 19 residues. CDR1 is LGHNA, CDR2 YSLEER, per germline. CDR3 DNA: TGCGCCAGCAGCCAATACTGGGGTGGTAAAGTAACGAACACCGGGGAGCTGTTTTTT. Amino acids: CASSQYWGGKVTNTGELFF.

This clone was seen once. The chain uses TRBV7-9 and TRBJ2-2; D is perhaps TRBD2 (6 bases). Trimming shortened V by 11 bases and J by 1 base, and 17 bases separated the two germline ends. Per germline, CDR1 SEHNR and CDR2 FQNEAQ (reference sequence). This CDR3 has 15 residues. CDR3: CAARSGEENTGELFF. CDR3 bases: TGTGCCGCTCGCTCCGGGGAGGAGAACACCGGGGAGCTGTTTTTT.

V and J are TRBV7-9 and TRBJ1-1; 8 bases align to TRBD1. The CDR3 length is 14 residues. CDR1 is SEHNR, CDR2 FQNEAQ, per germline (reference sequence). V lost 6 bases, J lost 1 base, and 4 bases stayed unmatched. The DNA of the CDR3 is TGTGCCAGCAGTTGGACAGGGCCGAACACTGAAGCTTTCTTT. It encodes CASSWTGPNTEAFF.

The chain employs TRBV10-1 and TRBJ2-6; 8 positions agree with TRBD1. Germline V lookup: CDR1 WNHNN, CDR2 SYGVQD (reference sequence). The CDR3 length is 18 residues. V lost 8 bases and J lost 0; bases outside the gene matches: 12. This CDR3 is CASPNWYRGNSGANVLTF. CDR3 DNA sequence: TGCGCCAGCCCAAACTGGTACAGGGGGAACTCTGGGGCCAACGTCCTGACTTTC.

This chain connects TRBV18 to TRBJ1-1, with D possibly TRBD1 on 5 matching bases. The CDR3 is made up of 13 amino acids. Trimming shortened V by 4 bases and J by 1 base, and 7 bases separated the two germline ends. CDR1 is KGHSH and CDR2 is LQKENI in the germline V gene. This chain's CDR3 is CASSLRGNTEAFF. The CDR3 region has the DNA TGTGCCAGCTCACTAAGGGGGAACACTGAAGCTTTCTTT.

The chain couples TRBV19 to TRBJ2-1, with D hard to call. V was clipped by 4 bases and J by 4 bases, with 23 bases between them. The germline V gene encodes CDR1 LNHDA and CDR2 SQIVND (reference sequence). The CDR3 has 18 residues. The CDR3 loop is CASSTEFRGNVLYNEQFF. The CDR3 bases are TGTGCCAGTAGTACAGAGTTCAGAGGAAATGTGTTATACAATGAGCAGTTCTTC.

The chain couples TRBV5-6 to TRBJ2-1; 7 nucleotides align to TRBD1. The V gene's germline CDR1 is SGHDT and CDR2 YYEEEE. The CDR3 consists of 14 residues. V was clipped by 7 bases and J by 3 bases; unmatched bases: 7. This CDR3 is CASLRTGYYNEQFF. The CDR3 DNA reads TGTGCCAGCCTACGGACAGGATACTACAATGAGCAGTTCTTC.

The rearrangement uses TRBV3-1 (or the pseudogene TRBV3-2) and TRBJ2-3; D not resolved. Germline V gives CDR1 LGHDT, CDR2 YNNKEL (reference sequence). This CDR3 has 12 amino acids. Between the trimmed V and J ends, which lost 4 bases and 0 bases, there was a span of 2 bases. The CDR3 nucleotides are TGTGCCAGCAGCCGTAGCACAGATACGCAGTATTTT. Residues: CASSRSTDTQYF.

This chain uses TRBV19 with TRBJ2-3; unclear D gene. V lost 8 bases and J lost 5, with 17 bases in between. Germline V lookup: CDR1 LNHDA, CDR2 SQIVND (reference sequence). This CDR3 comprises 14 residues. The CDR3 loop reads CASGFLGIGDTQYF. DNA of the CDR3: TGTGCCAGTGGTTTCCTCGGCATCGGAGATACGCAGTATTTT.

This chain links TRBV18 with TRBJ2-7, with D unclear. CDR3 length: 13 amino acids. V shed 3 bases and J shed 3 bases, with 9 bases lying between them. The germline V gene encodes CDR1 KGHSH and CDR2 LQKENI. This CDR3 reads CASSPPSLYEQYF. CDR3 nucleotides: TGTGCCAGCTCACCCCCTTCCCTCTACGAGCAGTACTTC.

The chain links TRBV7-3 to TRBJ2-2; D possibly corresponds to TRBD1 (6 bases). Looked up from germline, CDR1 is SGHTA and CDR2 is FQGTGA. CDR3 length equals 13 residues. The V end lost 4 bases, the J end lost 5 bases, and 8 bases lay between the germline ends. CDR3 sequence (DNA): TGTGCCAGCAGCTACCAGGGGACCGGGGAGCTGTTTTTT. Translating it yields CASSYQGTGELFF.

The count of this clone is one. The V gene is TRBV27, the J gene TRBJ2-1; 8 bases fit TRBD1. Trimming removed 4 bases from V and 1 base from J; junction bases left unmatched: 6. This CDR3 contains 16 residues. Germline CDR1 and CDR2: MNHEY and SMNVEV (reference sequence). This CDR3 is CASSSLTGESYNEQFF. CDR3 sequence (DNA): TGTGCCAGCAGTTCATTGACAGGGGAATCCTACAATGAGCAGTTCTTC.

This clone was counted once. The rearrangement joins TRBV9 to TRBJ1-1, with TRBD1 matching 7 bases. V lost 0 bases and J lost 8; bases outside the gene matches: 4. CDR3 size: 13 residues. Germline assignment: CDR1 SGDLS and CDR2 YYNGEE. DNA for the CDR3: TGTGCCAGCAGCGTAGGCCCGGACAGGGAAGCTTTCTTT. Protein sequence: CASSVGPDREAFF.

Details on this clone: Relative to the germline gene, one junction end is altered; a read error may explain this. J is TRBJ2-1 and V is TRBV11-2; D remains unclear. Germline V gene sequence: CDR1 SGHAT, CDR2 FQNNGV. The CDR3 contains 10 residues. CDR3 DNA sequence: TGTGCCAGCATAGGTCAGGCCACGCTCTTC. This encodes CASIGQATLF.

About this clone: Mismatch with germline at one junction end may stem from a read error. The chain carries TRBV7-7 and TRBJ2-5, with 7 bases that match TRBD1. CDR3 length: 16 residues. The germline CDR1 and CDR2 sequences are SSHAT and FNYEAQ (reference sequence). DNA for the CDR3: TGTGCTAGCAGCTTAGCGCAAAGGGGGCAAGGGGAGACCCAGTACTTC. Amino acids: CASSLAQRGQGETQYF.

This sequence joins TRBV7-6 and TRBJ1-1; D is perhaps TRBD1 (5 bases). CDR3 length: 13 residues. The V gene lost 7 bases and the J gene lost 8 bases, with 17 bases spanning the gap. Germline loops: CDR1 SGHVS, CDR2 FNYEAQ. The CDR3: CASIGARRQEAFF. CDR3 sequence (DNA): TGTGCCAGCATCGGGGCAAGGCGCCAGGAAGCTTTCTTT.

This chain links TRBV12-3 or TRBV12-4 with TRBJ1-2; TRBD1 might be the D (6 bases). Between the trimmed V and J ends, which lost 6 bases and 3 bases, there was a span of 11 bases. This CDR3 contains 13 residues. CDR3 region: CASSGQPYYGYTF. CDR3 in DNA: TGTGCCAGCAGCGGACAGCCATACTATGGCTACACCTTC.

The chain couples TRBV6-5 to TRBJ1-1; no clear D. Per the germline V gene, CDR1 is MNHEY and CDR2 is SVGAGI. The ends were cut back, 4 bases at V and 5 bases at J, with 5 bases in the middle. There are 11 residues in the CDR3. CDR3 DNA sequence: TGTGCCAGCAGTTTTGGTACTGAAGCTTTCTTT. Protein: CASSFGTEAFF.

This rearrangement joins TRBV28 to TRBJ2-6; possible D gene TRBD2, 5 bases. The V end lost 11 bases, the J end lost 0 bases, and 8 bases lay between the germline ends. In germline, CDR1 is MDHEN, CDR2 SYDVKM. This CDR3 is 13 amino acids long. CDR3 sequence reads: CARGRSGANVLTF. In DNA form, the CDR3 reads TGTGCCCGCGGGCGCTCTGGGGCCAACGTCCTGACTTTC.

Concerning this clone: This specimen includes other DNA sequences encoding the same CDR3. The chain recombines TRBV3-1 (or the pseudogene TRBV3-2) with TRBJ1-1; D is uncertain. This CDR3 contains 13 residues. Deletions cut 4 bases from V and 2 bases from J, with 8 bases between. The germline gives CDR1 LGHDT, CDR2 YNNKEL (reference sequence). As DNA, the CDR3 is TGTGCCAGCAGCCCTCGGGGAAACACTGAAGCTTTCTTT. Translation: CASSPRGNTEAFF.